These 30 T cell receptor beta chains were all obtained from the same sample, sequenced in a study of HIV-infected patients and healthy controls. Reverse transcription used approximately 500 ng RNA and constant-region primers for alpha and beta. Alpha and beta chain libraries were made separately by chain-specific third strand synthesis with multiplexing indices. TCRdb itself ran the 5' RACE reads through MiXCR, one entry per CDR3 protein. The table records around 8,300 distinct CDR3 sequences, 5.5% to 8.5% of them present only once. Antiretroviral therapy had run roughly three months, about 14 weeks, before follow-up blood collection. No cell fractionation was done, so the repertoire covers all unsorted peripheral blood T cells. Source: blood, taken during antiretroviral therapy. The receptors here all came from an adult with HIV infection.

As for this clonotype: This beta chain slipped into a library made for alpha chains as a stray read, so its size is not meaningful. The V gene is TRBV24-1, the J gene TRBJ2-2, with a tentative D call TRBD1 (6 bases). The CDR3 runs to 14 residues. Germline lookup yields CDR1 KGHDR and CDR2 SFDVKD. The V end lost 9 bases, the J end lost 1 base, and 11 bases lay between the germline ends. CDR3 bases: TGTGCCACCGGGGCAGGGGTGAACACCGGGGAGCTGTTTTTT. Translation gives CATGAGVNTGELFF.

This clonotype was detected ten times or more. In a library made to pick up alpha chains, this beta chain is a stray read with a size that means little. The V and J genes are TRBV7-6 and TRBJ1-3; tentative D call: TRBD1 (5 bases). CDR3 length: 17 residues. Germline assignment: CDR1 SGHVS and CDR2 FNYEAQ. The V and J ends lost 3 bases and 0 bases respectively, with 15 bases between them. CDR3 loop: CASSLFFSDISGNTIYF. The CDR3 DNA reads TGTGCCAGCAGCTTGTTCTTTTCGGACATCTCTGGAAACACCATATATTTT.

By proportion, this clonotype is medium-sized. This beta chain came through as a stray read in a library set up for alpha chains, and its size says little. The V call is TRBV6-5, the J call TRBJ2-3, with unresolved D. V was clipped by 8 bases and J by 0 bases, with 3 bases between them. Germline assignment: CDR1 MNHEY and CDR2 SVGAGI. The CDR3 sequence is 11 residues long. Here the CDR3 DNA reads TGTGCCAGCGGGAGCACAGATACGCAGTATTTT. This translates into CASGSTDTQYF.

This clonotype was seen ten or more times. A library made for alpha chains picked up this beta chain off target, so its size means little. This sequence joins TRBV10-2 and TRBJ1-4; D gene uncertain. The CDR3 covers 14 residues. V lost 2 bases and J lost 4, with 8 bases in between. Germline values: CDR1 WSHSY, CDR2 SAAADI. CDR3 sequence: CASSEKQDNEKLFF. Written as DNA, the CDR3 is TGCGCCAGCAGTGAGAAGCAGGATAATGAAAAACTGTTTTTT.

By sample share, this clonotype is medium-sized. A library made for alpha chains picked up this beta chain off target, so its size means little. V gene TRBV7-8 combines with J gene TRBJ2-3; 8 nucleotides line up with TRBD2. Trimming removed 3 bases from V and 6 bases from J; junction bases left unmatched: 17. The germline V gene has CDR1 SGHVS and CDR2 FQNEAQ. This CDR3 has 18 residues. The CDR3 is CASSFNPREAGEVDTQYF. CDR3 nucleotides: TGTGCCAGCAGCTTTAATCCGAGGGAAGCGGGGGAGGTTGATACGCAGTATTTT.

This clonotype was counted ten times or more. For a library built for alpha chains, this beta chain is a stray read; little rests on its size. The chain carries TRBV19 and TRBJ2-3; 11 positions agree with TRBD2. Germline loops: CDR1 LNHDA, CDR2 SQIVND (reference sequence). The CDR3 contains 14 residues. The junction had 2 bases not matched to a gene; V was cut back by 5 bases and J by 4 bases. The CDR3 here is CASSSSGRSDTQYF. CDR3 DNA sequence: TGTGCCAGTAGTTCTAGCGGGAGGTCAGATACGCAGTATTTT.

This clonotype was picked up many times. In a library made to pick up alpha chains, this beta chain is a stray read with a size that means little. The V and J genes are TRBV7-3 and TRBJ2-1; 10 bases agree with TRBD2. CDR1 is SGHTA, CDR2 FQGTGA, per germline. The CDR3 runs 15 residues. With 3 bases clipped from V and 10 bases from J, the junction kept 9 bases outside the gene matches. CDR3 in amino acids: CASSFQLAGLREQFF. For the CDR3, the DNA is TGTGCCAGCAGCTTCCAACTAGCGGGGTTGAGGGAGCAGTTCTTC.

This clonotype rates as medium-sized. A library made for alpha chains picked up this beta chain off target, so its size means little. The chain employs TRBV10-3 and TRBJ2-7; D unresolved. From germline, CDR1 is ENHRY and CDR2 SYGVKD. The CDR3 runs to 13 residues. Trimming pared 4 bases from V and 3 bases from J, leaving 10 bases between. Here the CDR3 reads CAISGPRSYEQYF. The CDR3 nucleotides read TGTGCCATCAGTGGACCCCGGAGCTACGAGCAGTACTTC.

By share, this clonotype counts as medium-sized. This beta chain lies outside the target of a library built for alpha chains; its clone size means little. The gene calls are TRBV5-6 and TRBJ1-5, with D unclear. The germline V and J ends were trimmed by 4 bases and 4 bases, with 18 bases remaining between them. The CDR3 extends over 16 amino acids. Germline V gene lookup returns CDR1 SGHDT and CDR2 YYEEEE. The CDR3 reads CASSHDGGPPNQPQHF. The CDR3 nucleotides are TGTGCCAGCAGCCACGACGGAGGACCGCCTAATCAGCCCCAGCATTTT.

This clonotype was counted ten times or more. Found in a library prepared for alpha chains, this beta chain is an off-target read, and its abundance has little meaning. J is TRBJ1-5 and V is TRBV5-8; no definite D call. Trimming removed 3 bases at V and 0 bases at J, with 7 bases between. CDR1 is SGHTS, CDR2 YDEGEE, per germline. The CDR3 is 14 residues long. DNA for the CDR3: TGTGCCAGCAGCTCGGCCTATAGCAATCAGCCCCAGCATTTT. It specifies CASSSAYSNQPQHF.

With regard to this clonotype: A library prepared for alpha chains yielded this beta chain as an off-target read; its size is of little meaning. The chain recombines TRBV7-3 with TRBJ2-5; D is unclear. The V end lost 2 bases, the J end lost 2 bases, and 12 bases lay between the germline ends. The CDR3 covers 15 residues. Germline CDR1 is SGHTA and CDR2 is FQGTGA. The CDR3, as DNA: TGTGCCAGCAGCTTATTTGGGGTGACTCAAGAGACCCAGTACTTC. Translated: CASSLFGVTQETQYF.

This clonotype was picked up many times. This beta chain lies outside the target of a library built for alpha chains; its clone size means little. The rearrangement uses TRBV6-5 and TRBJ2-3, with 16 bases that match TRBD2. The CDR3 spans 19 residues. V gave up 4 bases and J gave up 5 bases; unmatched junction bases: 12. Germline V gene sequence: CDR1 MNHEY, CDR2 SVGAGI. As DNA, the CDR3 is TGTGCCAGCAGTTGGGGACTAGCGGGGGGGCTAAAACCCATAGATACGCAGTATTTT. It yields the protein CASSWGLAGGLKPIDTQYF.

This clonotype was seen repeatedly, ten times or more. For a library built for alpha chains, this beta chain is a stray read; little rests on its size. This rearrangement joins TRBV2 to TRBJ2-7, with D possibly TRBD2 on 5 matching bases. This CDR3 contains 13 residues. CDR1 SNHLY and CDR2 FYNNEI come from the germline V gene. Trimming took off 6 bases at V and 2 bases at J, with 11 bases between the two ends. CDR3 nucleotides: TGTGCCAGCAGGGCTGACGGGACCTACGAGCAGTACTTC. Its protein product is CASRADGTYEQYF.

This clonotype has a count of ten or more. This beta chain came through as a stray read in a library set up for alpha chains, and its size says little. The chain is built from TRBV6-5 and TRBJ2-3; the D gene is possibly TRBD2 (6 bases). The V and J ends lost 2 bases and 2 bases respectively, with 11 bases between them. The CDR3 contains 15 residues. The germline V gene encodes CDR1 MNHEY and CDR2 SVGAGI. CDR3 protein: CASSYVAGTTDTQYF. The DNA for the CDR3 is TGTGCCAGCAGTTACGTTGCGGGGACCACAGATACGCAGTATTTT.

This clonotype was counted at least ten times. Little can be read into the size of this beta chain, an off-target read in a library designed for alpha chains. This rearrangement joins TRBV12-5 to TRBJ2-1; D tentatively reads TRBD1 or TRBD2 (5 bases each). CDR1 is LGHNT and CDR2 is FRNRAP in the germline V gene. V lost 0 bases to trimming and J lost 6 bases, with 12 bases between them. This CDR3 spans 15 amino acids. CDR3 region: CASGLVGPGANEQFF. The CDR3 DNA reads TGTGCTAGTGGTTTGGTCGGCCCCGGGGCCAATGAGCAGTTCTTC.

This clonotype was found many times. In a library made to pick up alpha chains, this beta chain is a stray read with a size that means little. The chain has TRBV5-4 and TRBJ2-5; 13 positions match TRBD2. Germline CDR1 is SGHNT and CDR2 is YYREEE (reference sequence). V lost 2 bases, J lost 4 bases, and 5 bases stayed unmatched. CDR3 length equals 16 residues. CDR3 nucleotides: TGTGCCAGCAGCTTTCCGACTAGCGGGGGGTCAGAGACCCAGTACTTC. It is translated as CASSFPTSGGSETQYF.

This clonotype is deemed medium-sized. This beta chain slipped into a library made for alpha chains as a stray read, so its size is not meaningful. This chain uses TRBV5-1 with TRBJ1-1, with unresolved D. This CDR3 is 15 amino acids long. Germline loops: CDR1 SGHRS, CDR2 YFSETQ. V was shortened by 4 bases and J by 7 bases, with 20 bases between the two germline ends. Here the CDR3 reads CASSRVMWNPDEAFF. CDR3 bases: TGCGCCAGCAGCCGGGTGATGTGGAACCCTGATGAAGCTTTCTTT.

This clonotype ranks as medium-sized. Being off target in a library aimed at alpha chains, this beta chain has a size of little meaning. V usage is TRBV2 and J usage is TRBJ2-3, with 12 nucleotides matching TRBD2. V dropped 3 bases and J dropped 4; count of bases not matched to a gene: 8. CDR3 size: 17 residues. Germline-derived CDR1 and CDR2 are SNHLY and FYNNEI. The DNA for the CDR3 is TGTGCCAGCAGTGACGAACTAGCGGGAGGTCTGGCAGATACGCAGTATTTT. Residues: CASSDELAGGLADTQYF.

This clonotype was found many times. Within a library made for alpha chains, this beta chain is off target, and its count is uninformative. V usage is TRBV7-6 and J usage is TRBJ2-5, with TRBD2 identical over 10 bases. The V gene's germline CDR1 is SGHVS and CDR2 FNYEAQ. The V segment lost 1 base and the J segment 4 bases; nucleotides outside the gene matches: 9. This CDR3 spans 17 amino acids. This CDR3 is CASSLEGLSGGRETQYF. The CDR3 bases are TGTGCCAGCAGCTTAGAGGGTCTTAGCGGGGGGAGAGAGACCCAGTACTTC. Together with reference TRBV7-6 and TRBJ2-5, the CDR3 gives the full variable domain: GAGVSQSPRYKVTKRGQDVALRCDPISGHVSLYWYRQALGQGPEFLTYFNYEAQQDKSGLPNDRFSAERPEGSISTLTIQRTEQRDSAMYRCASSLEGLSGGRETQYFGPGTRLLVL.

This clonotype showed up many times. Being off target in a library aimed at alpha chains, this beta chain has a size of little meaning. This chain links TRBV6-5 with TRBJ2-7; TRBD2 might be the D (6 bases). Germline V gene data show CDR1 as MNHEY and CDR2 as SVGAGI. Trimming removed 5 bases from V and 3 bases from J, with 14 bases in between. This CDR3 has 14 residues. The CDR3 reads CASSTGLAVYEQYF. The CDR3 DNA sequence: TGTGCCAGCAGTACGGGACTTGCAGTCTACGAGCAGTACTTC.

This clonotype was seen ten or more times. This beta chain turned up in a library designed for alpha chains; as an off-target read, its abundance says little. V and J are TRBV5-1 and TRBJ2-1; no definite D call. The CDR3 consists of 12 residues. Germline V gives CDR1 SGHRS, CDR2 YFSETQ. The V and J ends lost 1 base and 6 bases respectively, with 5 bases between them. The CDR3 region has the DNA TGCGCCAGCAGCTTGAATAGCAATGAGCAGTTCTTC. Translation gives CASSLNSNEQFF.

This clonotype showed up many times. Within a library made for alpha chains, this beta chain is off target, and its count is uninformative. This chain links TRBV28 with TRBJ2-7; D remains ambiguous. V was shortened by 2 bases and J by 3 bases, with 20 bases between the two germline ends. This CDR3 has 17 amino acids. CDR1 MDHEN and CDR2 SYDVKM come from the germline V gene. The CDR3 DNA reads TGTGCCAGCAGTTTAGGTCGCGGAGCCTATTTGGACTACGAGCAGTACTTC. This translates into CASSLGRGAYLDYEQYF. The full variable domain, completed using reference TRBV28 and TRBJ2-7, is DVKVTQSSRYLVKRTGEKVFLECVQDMDHENMFWYRQDPGLGLRLIYFSYDVKMKEKGDIPEGYSVSREKKERFSLILESASTNQTSMYLCASSLGRGAYLDYEQYFGPGTRLTVT.

This clonotype is medium-sized (0.01 to 0.1%). A library made for alpha chains picked up this beta chain off target, so its size means little. The chain joins TRBV29-1 to TRBJ1-1, with TRBD1 as a possible D gene (6 bases). Trimming cost V 7 bases and J 3 bases, with 12 bases left between them. Germline V gene sequence: CDR1 SQVTM, CDR2 ANQGSEA. This CDR3 comprises 12 residues. The CDR3, as DNA: TGCAGCGGAGGGGGGCAGGACACTGAAGCTTTCTTT. Its translation: CSGGGQDTEAFF.

This clonotype is categorized as medium-sized (0.01 to 0.1%). Because this beta chain is a stray read in a library intended to capture alpha chains, its abundance should not be given much weight. The chain has TRBV29-1 and TRBJ2-1, with D perhaps TRBD1 (6 bases). Germline V CDR1 and CDR2: SQVTM, ANQGSEA. This CDR3 has 12 residues. The chain's CDR3 is CSSGHQYNEQFF. The CDR3 bases are TGCAGTTCGGGACATCAATACAATGAGCAGTTCTTC.

This clonotype occurred many times. This beta chain is a stray read from a library made for alpha chains; its abundance is not meaningful. The CDR3 sequence: CASSQDDYTEAFF. DNA for the CDR3: TGTGCCAGCAGCCAAGATGACTACACTGAAGCTTTCTTT. The rearrangement joins TRBV14 to TRBJ1-1; D unclear. V was clipped by 0 bases and J by 3 bases, with 5 bases between them. Per germline, CDR1 SGHDN and CDR2 FVKESK. The CDR3 has 13 amino acids. Filled out from reference TRBV14 and TRBJ1-1, the complete variable domain reads EAGVTQFPSHSVIEKGQTVTLRCDPISGHDNLYWYRRVMGKEIKFLLHFVKESKQDESGMPNNRFLAERTGGTYSTLKVQPAELEDSGVYFCASSQDDYTEAFFGQGTRLTVV.

This clonotype was seen many times. Within a library made for alpha chains, this beta chain is off target, and its count is uninformative. This chain joins TRBV12-3 or TRBV12-4 and TRBJ2-1; 11 nucleotides align to TRBD2. This CDR3 is built from 15 residues. J was trimmed by 8 bases and V by 6 bases; bases with no gene match: 9. CDR3 sequence: CASSFTTSGIDEQFF. The CDR3 DNA is TGTGCCAGCAGCTTCACGACTAGCGGGATCGATGAGCAGTTCTTC.

This clonotype came up many times. The library was built for alpha chains, so this beta chain is an off-target read and its size means little. V gene TRBV4-1 combines with J gene TRBJ2-1, with a tentative D call TRBD2 (6 bases). The germline CDR1 and CDR2 sequences are MGHRA and YSYEKL. V lost 0 bases, J lost 2 bases, and 8 bases lay in between. The CDR3 totals 15 residues. The CDR3 coding sequence is TGCGCCAGCAGCCAAGAGACTAGAGCCTACAATGAGCAGTTCTTC. The encoded protein is CASSQETRAYNEQFF.

This clonotype showed up many times. This beta chain is off target for a library built for alpha chains, so its abundance means little. The chain joins TRBV30 to TRBJ2-1; no clear D gene. This CDR3 is 13 amino acids long. The V end lost 4 bases, the J end lost 4 bases, and 11 bases lay between the germline ends. The germline V gene encodes CDR1 GTSNPN and CDR2 SVGIG (reference sequence). CDR3 nucleotides: TGTGCCTGGACGAGGACCGAGTACAATGAGCAGTTCTTC. Translation: CAWTRTEYNEQFF.

By share, this clonotype ranks as medium-sized (0.01 to 0.1%). For a library built for alpha chains, this beta chain is a stray read; little rests on its size. This rearrangement joins TRBV6-6 to TRBJ2-3, with 11 positions matching TRBD2. The CDR3 loop spans 16 amino acids. The V gene's germline CDR1 is MNHNY and CDR2 SVGAGI (reference sequence). V lost 4 bases to trimming and J lost 0 bases; unmatched junction nucleotides: 3. The chain's CDR3 is CASSSIAGGSTDTQYF. The CDR3 nucleotides read TGTGCCAGCAGTTCCATAGCGGGAGGGAGCACAGATACGCAGTATTTT.

This clonotype showed up just a few times. This beta chain appears as a stray read in a library generated for alpha chains; its size is not informative. V is TRBV10-3 and J is TRBJ2-7; tentatively, D is TRBD1 (6 bases). V was clipped by 5 bases and J by 2 bases, with 13 bases between them. There are 14 residues in the CDR3. Germline V gene sequence: CDR1 ENHRY, CDR2 SYGVKD. CDR3 nucleotides: TGTGCCATCAGTAAGGGGGTTTGGCCCTACGAGCAGTACTTC. Encoded protein: CAISKGVWPYEQYF.